The 18 T cell receptor beta chains listed next were all sequenced from one sample in a study of OX40 agonist ivuxolimab in advanced cancers. Method: immunoSEQ multiplex PCR; TCRdb's copy keeps in-frame clones and lacks some. There are roughly 82,000 clones in the sample; roughly 85% occur only once, and approximately 0.85% lies in the top ten. The sequencing used CD4+ or CD8+ T cells sorted from blood, collected in a trial of the OX40 agonist ivuxolimab. The receptors stem from an adult with an advanced solid tumor such as melanoma, head and neck, liver or kidney cancer.

The chain is built from TRBV29-1 and TRBJ2-1; possible D gene TRBD2, 6 bases. V was cut by 6 bases and J by 2 bases, with 20 bases left in between. The V gene's germline CDR1 is SQVTM and CDR2 ANQGSEA. The CDR3 loop spans 16 amino acids. CDR3 sequence reads: CSVGGSVSGPYNEQFF. In DNA, the CDR3 is TGCAGCGTGGGAGGCAGCGTTAGTGGTCCCTACAATGAGCAGTTCTTC.

V is TRBV6-1 and J is TRBJ2-7; D is ambiguous. Looked up from germline, CDR1 is MNHNS and CDR2 is SASEGT. Trimming removed 6 bases at V and 7 bases at J, with 10 bases between. The CDR3 is made up of 11 amino acids. The CDR3 reads CASSKLVEQYF. DNA of the CDR3: TGTGCCAGCAGCAAGCTTGTGGAGCAGTACTTC.

This clone was counted between two and nine times. This chain connects TRBV5-1 to TRBJ1-3; TRBD1 matches at 8 bases. The CDR3 spans 15 residues. The V gene's germline CDR1 is SGHRS and CDR2 YFSETQ. Trimming removed 4 bases from V and 2 bases from J; junction bases left unmatched: 5. This CDR3 is CASSLQGAPGNTIYF. As DNA, the CDR3 is TGCGCCAGCAGCCTGCAGGGGGCCCCTGGAAACACCATATATTTT.

The V gene is TRBV6-1, the J gene TRBJ1-5; TRBD1 matches at 7 bases. Unmatched junction bases numbered 8, after V lost 8 bases and J lost 4 bases. The CDR3 runs to 14 residues. Germline V lookup: CDR1 MNHNS, CDR2 SASEGT. In DNA form, the CDR3 reads TGTGCCAGCCGAAGTGCAGGGGGAAATCAGCCCCAGCATTTT. Translation gives CASRSAGGNQPQHF.

This clone was recorded a few times. The V call is TRBV6-1, the J call TRBJ2-1, with 9 bases fitting TRBD2. Trimming cost V 6 bases and J 9 bases; bases outside gene matches: 6. The CDR3 extends over 13 amino acids. Germline CDR1 reads MNHNS; CDR2 reads SASEGT. The CDR3 loop reads CASRRGGRFEQFF. The CDR3 region has the DNA TGTGCCAGCAGGCGGGGGGGCCGTTTTGAGCAGTTCTTC.

The chain combines TRBV5-6 with TRBJ1-5, with a tentative D call TRBD1 (5 bases). The CDR3 sequence is 14 residues long. V dropped 2 bases and J dropped 7 bases, with 13 bases sitting between them. Germline V CDR1 and CDR2: SGHDT, YYEEEE. As DNA, the CDR3 is TGTGCCAGCAGCTTATGGGGACTAGGACAGCCCCAGCATTTT. It yields the protein CASSLWGLGQPQHF.

The CDR3 is CASTSPGLYIQYF. In DNA, the CDR3 is TGTGCCAGCACCAGCCCCGGTTTGTACATTCAGTACTTC. The rearrangement uses TRBV7-2 and TRBJ2-4; no reliable D call. Germline V CDR1 and CDR2: SGHTA, FQGNSA. This CDR3 contains 13 residues. The V end lost 7 bases, the J end lost 8 bases, and 15 bases lay between the germline ends. The entire variable domain, with the rest obtained from reference TRBV7-2 and TRBJ2-4, is as follows: GAGVSQSPSNKVTEKGKDVELRCDPISGHTALYWYRQSLGQGLEFLIYFQGNSAPDKSGLPSDRFSAERTGGSVSTLTIQRTQQEDSAVYLCASTSPGLYIQYFGAGTRLSVL.

J is TRBJ2-6 and V is TRBV4-2, with 7 bases identical to TRBD2. The CDR3 extends over 17 amino acids. V was pared by 4 bases and J by 2 bases, with 8 bases of the junction left unmatched. Germline V lookup: CDR1 LGHNA, CDR2 YNFKEQ. CDR3 bases: TGTGCCAGCAGCCTAACCGGGGAGGGACCTGGGGCCAACGTCCTGACTTTC. This codes for CASSLTGEGPGANVLTF.

This chain links TRBV18 with TRBJ2-3; D might be TRBD2 (5 bases). Germline V lookup: CDR1 KGHSH, CDR2 LQKENI. Trimming pared 0 bases from V and 4 bases from J, leaving 11 bases between. The CDR3 consists of 15 residues. The CDR3 sequence: CASSPPGGRADTQYF. The CDR3 coding sequence is TGTGCCAGCTCACCACCGGGCGGGCGGGCAGATACGCAGTATTTT.

The chain is built from TRBV6-6 and TRBJ1-2, with 10 bases lining up with TRBD1. The CDR3 totals 14 residues. The ends lost 7 bases at V and 6 bases at J; junction bases unmatched: 8. CDR1 MNHNY and CDR2 SVGAGI come from the germline V gene (reference sequence). The CDR3, as DNA: TGTGCCAGCACCTTGACAGGGGGCGCAGATGGCTACACCTTC. Amino acid sequence: CASTLTGGADGYTF.

The CDR3 nucleotides read TGTGCCTGGAGTGTAGAGGGCAGGGGCAATGAGCAGTTCTTC. Translation: CAWSVEGRGNEQFF. V is TRBV30 and J is TRBJ2-1; weak D call: TRBD1 (6 bases). Deletions cut 0 bases from V and 6 bases from J, with 12 bases between. This CDR3 contains 14 residues. CDR1 is GTSNPN and CDR2 is SVGIG in the germline V gene (reference sequence).

This clone was found a few times. The V and J genes are TRBV5-8 and TRBJ1-2; maybe TRBD1 (6 bases). CDR1 and CDR2 from the germline V gene are SGHTS and YDEGEE. Trimming took off 3 bases at V and 4 bases at J, with 13 bases between the two ends. The CDR3 has 14 amino acids. The CDR3 nucleotides read TGTGCCAGCAGCTGGGGGGGCGGGAGCTATGGCTACACCTTC. Encoded protein: CASSWGGGSYGYTF.

CDR3 sequence: CASSLRQGGSVYNSPLHF. The CDR3, as DNA: TGTGCCAGCAGCTTGCGGCAGGGGGGTTCCGTTTATAATTCACCCCTCCACTTT. V usage is TRBV5-4 and J usage is TRBJ1-6, with TRBD1 matching over 7 bases. Per the germline V gene, CDR1 is SGHNT and CDR2 is YYREEE (reference sequence). CDR3 length: 18 residues. Trimming at V came to 1 base and at J to 4 bases, leaving 11 bases not matched to a gene.

V is TRBV5-5 and J is TRBJ1-1, with TRBD1 as a possible D gene (6 bases). Trimming took off 2 bases at V and 2 bases at J, with 10 bases between the two ends. Germline V lookup: CDR1 SGHKS, CDR2 YYEKEE (reference sequence). The CDR3 extends over 14 amino acids. This CDR3 is CASSFGTSNTEAFF. DNA for the CDR3: TGTGCCAGCAGCTTTGGGACAAGTAACACTGAAGCTTTCTTT.

J is TRBJ1-2 and V is TRBV7-9; maybe TRBD1 (6 bases). Trimming shortened V by 9 bases and J by 4 bases, and 15 bases separated the two germline ends. CDR3 length equals 13 residues. CDR1 is SEHNR and CDR2 is FQNEAQ in the germline V gene (reference sequence). The CDR3 region is CASRPGTRYGYTF. In nucleotides, the CDR3 is TGTGCCAGTAGACCCGGGACACGCTATGGCTACACCTTC.

The chain links TRBV27 to TRBJ2-6; maybe TRBD1 (6 bases). The CDR3 covers 14 residues. Germline V lookup: CDR1 MNHEY, CDR2 SMNVEV (reference sequence). Deletions cut 6 bases from V and 2 bases from J, with 8 bases between. The CDR3 nucleotides read TGTGCCAGCAGCTGGACAGCTGGGGCCAACGTCCTGACTTTC. As protein: CASSWTAGANVLTF.

The gene calls are TRBV18 and TRBJ2-1, with a weak D call TRBD1 (6 bases). Germline CDR1 KGHSH, CDR2 LQKENI. The CDR3 is 14 residues long. The ends were cut back, 6 bases at V and 6 bases at J, with 15 bases in the middle. Here the CDR3 DNA reads TGTGCCAGCTCCCTCGGGACAACCGCCAATGAGCAGTTCTTC. It yields the protein CASSLGTTANEQFF. The whole variable domain, remainder taken from reference TRBV18 and TRBJ2-1, is NAGVMQNPRHLVRRRGQEARLRCSPMKGHSHVYWYRQLPEEGLKFMVYLQKENIIDESGMPKERFSAEFPKEGPSILRIQQVVRGDSAAYFCASSLGTTANEQFFGPGTRLTVL.

This chain joins TRBV7-3 and TRBJ1-1; D might be TRBD1 (5 bases). The germline V gene encodes CDR1 SGHTA and CDR2 FQGTGA. This CDR3 has 15 residues. The V and J ends lost 1 base and 4 bases respectively, with 13 bases between them. CDR3 region: CASSLNSQGSTEAFF. The CDR3 DNA reads as TGTGCCAGCAGCTTAAATTCGCAGGGCAGCACTGAAGCTTTCTTT.